These 26 T cell receptor beta chains share one sample of origin, sequenced in a study of cytomegalovirus exposure and HLA in healthy donors. The table came from immunoSEQ multiplex PCR; TCRdb's copy has only in-frame clones and leaves some out. The table shows 150,000 to 200,000 clones, with around four fifths occurring only once. The specimen was PBMCs. The receptors originated from a man in his thirties or forties in good health and CMV-seropositive.

This clone was seen many times. V is TRBV6-1 and J is TRBJ2-3, with 15 bases that match TRBD2. CDR1 is MNHNS and CDR2 is SASEGT in the germline V gene. J gave up 4 bases and V 4 bases, and 0 bases lay outside the gene matches. This CDR3 comprises 15 residues. CDR3 bases: TGTGCCAGCAGTGGGACTAGCGGGGGGGCAGATACGCAGTATTTT. It specifies CASSGTSGGADTQYF.

The chain links TRBV5-5 to TRBJ1-3; no reliable D call. The CDR3 extends over 14 amino acids. The V gene's germline CDR1 is SGHKS and CDR2 YYEKEE (reference sequence). Between the trimmed V and J ends, which lost 4 bases and 4 bases, there was a span of 12 bases. The CDR3 DNA sequence: TGTGCCAGCAGCCCTGGCCCAATCGGAAACACCATATATTTT. Encoded protein: CASSPGPIGNTIYF.

This clone has a handful of counts. A junction boundary mismatches the germline segment, possibly from a read error. The chain couples TRBV7-7 to TRBJ2-2; 10 bases agree with TRBD2. In germline, CDR1 is SSHAT, CDR2 FNYEAQ (reference sequence). The CDR3 spans 16 residues. In nucleotides, the CDR3 is TGTGCTAGCAGCTTAACCCGCAGCGGGGGGGACCGGGAGCTGTTTTTT. It is translated as CASSLTRSGGDRELFF. The full variable domain, completed using reference TRBV7-7 and TRBJ2-2, is GAGVSQSPRYKVTKRGQDVTLRCDPISSHATLYWYQQALGQGPEFLTYFNYEAQPDKSGLPSDRFSAERPEGSISTLTIQRTEQRDSAMYRCASSLTRSGGDRELFFGEGSRLTVL.

The rearrangement uses TRBV9 and TRBJ2-5; 12 nucleotides match TRBD2. The V gene end was trimmed by 4 bases and the J gene end by 4 bases; junction bases not matched to a gene: 11. In germline, CDR1 is SGDLS, CDR2 YYNGEE. This CDR3 has 17 amino acids. CDR3 sequence reads: CASSPRTSGVFGETQYF. CDR3 nucleotides: TGTGCCAGCAGCCCAAGGACTAGCGGGGTTTTCGGAGAGACCCAGTACTTC. The whole variable domain, filled in from reference TRBV9 and TRBJ2-5, reads DSGVTQTPKHLITATGQRVTLRCSPRSGDLSVYWYQQSLDQGLQFLIQYYNGEERAKGNILERFSAQQFPDLHSELNLSSLELGDSALYFCASSPRTSGVFGETQYFGPGTRLLVL.

The chain uses TRBV5-4 and TRBJ1-1; D not resolved. The CDR3 loop spans 14 amino acids. V was trimmed by 3 bases and J by 0 bases, leaving 9 bases between them. Germline V gene sequence: CDR1 SGHNT, CDR2 YYREEE (reference sequence). The chain's CDR3 is CASSSQAMNTEAFF. The CDR3 DNA reads TGTGCCAGCAGCTCTCAAGCTATGAACACTGAAGCTTTCTTT. The entire variable domain, with the rest obtained from reference TRBV5-4 and TRBJ1-1, is as follows: ETGVTQSPTHLIKTRGQQVTLRCSSQSGHNTVSWYQQALGQGPQFIFQYYREEENGRGNFPPRFSGLQFPNYSSELNVNALELDDSALYLCASSSQAMNTEAFFGQGTRLTVV.

The V and J genes are TRBV10-3 and TRBJ2-7, with D perhaps TRBD1 (5 bases). V lost 7 bases and J 0 bases, leaving 7 bases between the germline ends. Germline assignment: CDR1 ENHRY and CDR2 SYGVKD. CDR3 length equals 12 residues. CDR3 loop: CAIKTVSYEQYF. DNA of the CDR3: TGTGCCATCAAGACAGTCTCCTACGAGCAGTACTTC.

This clone was recorded once. This rearrangement joins TRBV10-3 to TRBJ1-5; 8 nucleotides line up with TRBD1. Per the germline V gene, CDR1 is ENHRY and CDR2 is SYGVKD. Unmatched junction bases numbered 3, after V lost 3 bases and J lost 5 bases. The CDR3 loop spans 14 amino acids. The CDR3 bases are TGTGCCATCAGTGAAACAGGGGGAGATCAGCCCCAGCATTTT. The encoded protein is CAISETGGDQPQHF.

The chain is built from TRBV19 and TRBJ2-7; TRBD1 agrees at 8 bases. CDR1 is LNHDA and CDR2 is SQIVND in the germline V gene (reference sequence). V dropped 7 bases and J dropped 0; count of bases not matched to a gene: 14. CDR3 size: 17 residues. The CDR3 sequence: CASTERASGTGSYEQYF. In DNA, the CDR3 is TGTGCCAGTACCGAGCGGGCCTCCGGGACAGGCTCCTACGAGCAGTACTTC.

The CDR3 reads CASSLRGGDYQETQYF. Written as DNA, the CDR3 is TGTGCCAGCAGCCTTAGGGGAGGAGACTACCAAGAGACCCAGTACTTC. The chain employs TRBV7-8 and TRBJ2-5, with D possibly TRBD2 on 6 matching bases. The CDR3 spans 16 residues. V shed 5 bases and J shed 0 bases, with 16 bases lying between them. In germline, CDR1 is SGHVS, CDR2 FQNEAQ.

This chain uses TRBV4-3 with TRBJ2-7, with D perhaps matching TRBD2 (5 bases). This CDR3 region has 15 residues. Per the germline V gene, CDR1 is LGHNA and CDR2 is YSLEER. V lost 0 bases, J lost 0 bases, and 9 bases lay in between. CDR3: CASSQDPGSSYEQYF. The CDR3 region has the DNA TGCGCCAGCAGCCAAGATCCGGGAAGCTCCTACGAGCAGTACTTC.

This chain links TRBV6-5 with TRBJ2-1; 8 bases agree with TRBD1. J gave up 6 bases and V 0 bases, and 7 bases lay outside the gene matches. The CDR3 is 16 residues long. CDR1 is MNHEY and CDR2 is SVGAGI in the germline V gene. CDR3: CASSYSSETGANEQFF. DNA for the CDR3: TGTGCCAGCAGTTACTCGAGTGAGACAGGGGCCAATGAGCAGTTCTTC.

The V gene is TRBV6-5, the J gene TRBJ2-3; D is possibly TRBD1 (6 bases). V was pared by 6 bases and J by 0 bases, with 13 bases between. CDR3 length: 15 amino acids. CDR1 is MNHEY, CDR2 SVGAGI, per germline. The CDR3 loop reads CASSPRTASTDTQYF. The CDR3 region has the DNA TGTGCCAGCAGCCCCCGGACAGCTAGCACAGATACGCAGTATTTT.

The chain uses TRBV27 and TRBJ2-7; D is uncertain. The CDR3 has 14 residues. Germline lookup yields CDR1 MNHEY and CDR2 SMNVEV (reference sequence). V shed 3 bases and J shed 2 bases, with 11 bases lying between them. CDR3 region: CASSFGFRTYEQYF. The DNA of the CDR3 is TGTGCCAGCAGTTTCGGGTTTAGAACCTACGAGCAGTACTTC.

In its sample, this clone is medium-sized. This same CDR3 is encoded by further DNA sequences in the sample. This rearrangement joins TRBV27 to TRBJ2-1, with TRBD1 identical over 11 bases. With V trimmed by 6 bases and J by 2 bases, 3 bases remained unmatched. The CDR3 runs 15 residues. In germline, CDR1 is MNHEY, CDR2 SMNVEV (reference sequence). The CDR3 sequence: CASSSGQGAYNEQFF. In nucleotides, the CDR3 is TGTGCCAGCAGCTCGGGACAGGGGGCCTACAATGAGCAGTTCTTC.

The chain carries TRBV10-3 and TRBJ1-1; the D gene is possibly TRBD1 (5 bases). Germline V gene lookup returns CDR1 ENHRY and CDR2 SYGVKD. The V gene lost 0 bases and the J gene lost 1 base, with 12 bases spanning the gap. The CDR3 extends over 16 amino acids. DNA of the CDR3: TGTGCCATCAGTGAGTCGGGGCGAATTGGGAACACTGAAGCTTTCTTT. This translates into CAISESGRIGNTEAFF.

The chain links TRBV11-1 to TRBJ2-1; no definite D call. Trimming left V 3 bases short and J 2 bases short, with 8 bases between. Per germline, CDR1 SGHAT and CDR2 FQDESV (reference sequence). This CDR3 region has 14 residues. The CDR3 is CASSFSVAYNEQFF. CDR3 coding DNA: TGTGCCAGCAGCTTTTCAGTCGCCTACAATGAGCAGTTCTTC.

The chain carries TRBV5-4 and TRBJ1-2; D is perhaps TRBD1 (5 bases). Germline V gene sequence: CDR1 SGHNT, CDR2 YYREEE (reference sequence). CDR3 length: 13 amino acids. The germline V and J ends were trimmed by 5 bases and 8 bases, with 16 bases remaining between them. The DNA for the CDR3 is TGTGCCAGCAGTGACAGTTACCTCGGGGGCTACACCTTC. Protein sequence: CASSDSYLGGYTF.

V usage is TRBV7-8 and J usage is TRBJ2-3, with D maybe TRBD2 (6 bases). The CDR3 covers 15 residues. CDR1 and CDR2 from the germline V gene are SGHVS and FQNEAQ. V lost 6 bases and J 0 bases, leaving 13 bases between the germline ends. The DNA of the CDR3 is TGTGCCAGCAGAGGGACTCTCACTAGCACAGATACGCAGTATTTT. Translating gives CASRGTLTSTDTQYF. Supplemented by reference TRBV7-8 and TRBJ2-3, the full variable domain reads GAGVSQSPRYKVAKRGQDVALRCDPISGHVSLFWYQQALGQGPEFLTYFQNEAQLDKSGLPSDRFFAERPEGSVSTLKIQRTQQEDSAVYLCASRGTLTSTDTQYFGPGTRLTVL.

The CDR3 coding sequence is TGTGCCAGCTCACCACCGAGGGGCACAGATACGCAGTATTTT. Translated: CASSPPRGTDTQYF. This rearrangement joins TRBV18 to TRBJ2-3; weak D call: TRBD2 (5 bases). V shed 0 bases and J shed 1 base, with 5 bases lying between them. The CDR3 is made up of 14 amino acids. Per the germline V gene, CDR1 is KGHSH and CDR2 is LQKENI.

CDR3 amino acids: CASSQTGGIYEQYF. CDR3 nucleotides: TGTGCCAGTAGCCAGACAGGGGGTATTTACGAGCAGTACTTC. The rearrangement links TRBV19 to TRBJ2-7; 9 bases line up with TRBD1. V gave up 6 bases and J gave up 4 bases; unmatched junction bases: 7. Germline V gene sequence: CDR1 LNHDA, CDR2 SQIVND (reference sequence). This CDR3 has 14 amino acids.

As to this clone: With a much larger clone just one base away, this may be a read error. The sample has other DNA sequences that encode this CDR3 too. V is TRBV6-1 and J is TRBJ2-3; 14 bases agree with TRBD2. J gave up 4 bases and V 3 bases, and 0 bases lay outside the gene matches. The germline V gene encodes CDR1 MNHNS and CDR2 SASEGT. The CDR3 is made up of 15 amino acids. The CDR3 coding sequence is TGTGCCAGCAGTGAGACTAGCGGGGGGGCAGATACGCAGTATTTT. Translation: CASSETSGGADTQYF.

V is TRBV19 and J is TRBJ2-7; the match to TRBD1 covers 9 bases. V lost 3 bases and J lost 3; bases outside the gene matches: 6. This CDR3 is 15 amino acids long. CDR1 and CDR2 from the germline V gene are LNHDA and SQIVND (reference sequence). CDR3 nucleotides: TGTGCCAGTAGTATCGGGGACAGGGCTGGCTACGAGCAGTACTTC. This sequence encodes CASSIGDRAGYEQYF.

This clone was found a few times. The chain joins TRBV4-3 to TRBJ1-5; D unclear. Germline V lookup: CDR1 LGHNA, CDR2 YSLEER. The CDR3 is 13 residues long. Trimming cost V 4 bases and J 6 bases, with 10 bases left between them. CDR3 sequence reads: CASSPGRAQPQHF. For the CDR3, the DNA is TGCGCCAGCAGCCCTGGGAGGGCTCAGCCCCAGCATTTT.

The chain is built from TRBV4-2 and TRBJ2-7; D might be TRBD1 (5 bases). CDR3 size: 16 residues. Germline-derived CDR1 and CDR2 are LGHNA and YNFKEQ. The V end lost 1 base, the J end lost 0 bases, and 13 bases lay between the germline ends. The chain's CDR3 is CASSQVKGASSYEQYF. The CDR3 DNA reads as TGTGCCAGCAGCCAAGTTAAAGGGGCCAGCTCCTACGAGCAGTACTTC.

The V call is TRBV28, the J call TRBJ2-2; tentatively, D is TRBD1 (5 bases). Germline CDR1 MDHEN, CDR2 SYDVKM. The CDR3 spans 13 residues. Deletions cut 8 bases from V and 0 bases from J, with 7 bases between. Written as DNA, the CDR3 is TGTGCCAGCCACAGGACGAACACCGGGGAGCTGTTTTTT. The encoded protein is CASHRTNTGELFF.

V gene TRBV6-5 combines with J gene TRBJ2-2; TRBD2 is a possible D gene (6 bases). This CDR3 comprises 12 residues. Germline V gives CDR1 MNHEY, CDR2 SVGAGI. Trimming cost V 5 bases and J 13 bases, with 14 bases left between them. Written as DNA, the CDR3 is TGTGCCAGCAGTAATCCGGGGGATGCGCTGTTTTTT. Its protein is CASSNPGDALFF.